This TCR beta chain was sequenced for a study of regulatory T cells in long-lasting Graves disease. Study-wide results and limits: The small sample size may have reduced accuracy. Persistent cases of Graves' showed reduced TCR diversity relative to newly diagnosed patients.

With respect to this clonotype: Its antigen remains unidentified.

V dropped 3 bases and J dropped 6 bases, with 12 bases sitting between them. The CDR3 sequence is 14 residues long. Germline V CDR1 and CDR2: ENHRY, SYGVKD. Time point defined: persistent/refractory GD, antithyroid drugs over 5 years with positive TRAb. After RNA was extracted from PBMCs, the TCR library was made from it. Library construction for TCR beta used iRepertoire HTBI primers and Arm-PCR of CDR3 regions. TCRdb re-called the multiplex PCR reads with MiXCR, one entry per CDR3 protein. The sample consists of 700,000 or so distinct CDR3 sequences, approximately 31% of them appearing once. The J gene is TRBJ1-5, the V gene TRBV10-3; D remains unclear. The clonotype comes from a female donor with Graves disease. The sample was peripheral blood mononuclear cells (PBMCs), taken when the disease was refractory, from a patient treated with antithyroid drugs. The CDR3 coding sequence is TGTGCCATCAGTGAACGAGTGGAGGGTCAGCCCCAGCATTTT. It is translated as CAISERVEGQPQHF.